The rows below give T cell receptor beta chains drawn from one sample of a study of cytomegalovirus exposure and HLA in healthy donors. Clones were read by immunoSEQ multiplex PCR, and TCRdb kept only the in-frame ones, dropping some. The table includes around 130,000 clones, over 65% detected once. Specimen: PBMCs. The receptors here all came from a man aged 50 to 60 in good health and CMV-seronegative. The CDR3 runs from the conserved cysteine through the conserved F or W. The D gene is left open where the match is weak. Expanded clones are given a class, and other clones once, few, many or no size at all.

d_call	v_call	clone_size	j_call	cdr3_aa	cdr3_nt
.	TRBV7-2	.	TRBJ2-3	CASSLLGSALWGDTQYF	TGTGCCAGCAGCTTATTAGGTAGCGCTCTGTGGGGAGATACGCAGTATTTT
.	TRBV10-2	.	TRBJ2-7	CASSLSYEQYF	TGCGCCAGTTCCCTATCCTACGAGCAGTACTTC
.	TRBV18	once	TRBJ2-7	CASSPLSYEQYF	TGTGCCAGCTCACCCCTCTCCTACGAGCAGTACTTC
TRBD2	TRBV2	once	TRBJ2-7	CASSTGLAACEQYF	TGTGCCAGCAGTACGGGACTAGCGGCCTGCGAGCAGTACTTC
.	TRBV29-1	.	TRBJ2-7	CSVGSEPLGEQYF	TGCAGCGTTGGGTCGGAGCCTCTGGGCGAGCAGTACTTC
.	TRBV15	.	TRBJ1-3	CATSRDGIDSGNTIYF	TGTGCCACCAGCAGAGATGGTATAGACTCTGGAAACACCATATATTTT
.	TRBV5-1	.	TRBJ2-5	CASSLGRLYQETQYF	TGCGCCAGCAGCTTGGGGCGGCTCTACCAAGAGACCCAGTACTTC
TRBD2	TRBV19	.	TRBJ2-3	CASRFTLAGGYLTDTQYF	TGTGCCAGTAGATTCACCCTAGCGGGAGGCTACCTCACAGATACGCAGTATTTT
.	TRBV7-9	few	TRBJ2-2	CASTGARTGELFF	TGTGCCAGCACGGGAGCGCGAACCGGGGAGCTGTTTTTT
TRBD2	TRBV5-4	.	TRBJ2-5	CASSFVGGGQETQYF	TGTGCCAGCAGTTTTGTCGGGGGAGGGCAAGAGACCCAGTACTTC
TRBD2	TRBV6-6	.	TRBJ2-1	CASSYALAGSHEQFF	TGTGCCAGCAGTTACGCGCTAGCGGGATCCCATGAGCAGTTCTTC
.	TRBV30	.	TRBJ2-5	CAWSAGHFTETQYF	TGTGCCTGGAGTGCTGGACATTTCACAGAGACCCAGTACTTC
TRBD2	TRBV6-5	.	TRBJ2-1	CASSSTSGYYNEQFF	TGTGCCAGCAGTTCCACTAGCGGGTACTACAATGAGCAGTTCTTC
.	TRBV5-1	.	TRBJ2-1	CASSLGGTGNNEQFF	TGCGCCAGCAGCTTGGGCGGGACTGGAAACAATGAGCAGTTCTTC
.	TRBV5-4	many	TRBJ2-3	CASSGGLLADTQYF	TGTGCCAGCAGCGGGGGACTTCTGGCAGATACGCAGTATTTT
.	TRBV18	.	TRBJ2-7	CASSLYSGDDEQYF	TGTGCCAGCTCACTCTACTCGGGAGACGACGAGCAGTACTTC
TRBD1	TRBV10-3	few	TRBJ1-1	CAISRGGSRKNTEAFF	TGTGCCATCAGTAGAGGGGGCTCTAGAAAGAACACTGAAGCTTTCTTT
.	TRBV28	.	TRBJ1-2	CASCSQGPDGTINGYTF	TGTGCCAGCTGCTCCCAAGGACCGGACGGGACTATTAATGGCTACACCTTC
.	TRBV18	.	TRBJ1-2	CASSPQDSSNYGYTF	TGTGCCAGCTCACCACAGGACAGCTCTAACTATGGCTACACCTTC
.	TRBV9	.	TRBJ1-2	CASSTGEGNYGYTF	TGTGCCAGCAGCACCGGGGAGGGTAACTATGGCTACACCTTC
TRBD1	TRBV4-1	.	TRBJ1-1	CASSLTDRLNTEAFF	TGCGCCAGCAGCCTCACGGACAGGTTGAACACTGAAGCTTTCTTT
TRBD1	TRBV18	.	TRBJ2-6	CASSPGQARSGANVLTF	TGTGCCAGCTCACCGGGACAGGCGCGCTCTGGGGCCAACGTCCTGACTTTC
TRBD1	TRBV15	few	TRBJ1-5	CATSRDRGQGHQPQHF	TGTGCCACCAGCAGAGATAGAGGACAGGGACACCAGCCCCAGCATTTT
.	TRBV18	.	TRBJ2-1	CASSPPGAPNNEQFF	TGTGCCAGCTCACCACCGGGAGCCCCAAACAATGAGCAGTTCTTC
TRBD1	TRBV10-2	.	TRBJ2-1	CASGGTGGRDEQFF	TGCGCCAGCGGCGGGACAGGGGGTCGCGATGAGCAGTTCTTC
.	TRBV7-9	.	TRBJ2-4	CASSPIYYLAKNIQYF	TGTGCCAGCAGCCCGATCTACTATCTAGCCAAAAACATTCAGTACTTC
.	TRBV28	.	TRBJ2-7	CASSSGGTSYEQYF	TGTGCCAGCAGCTCGGGCGGGACCTCCTACGAGCAGTACTTC